What follows describes a single T cell receptor beta chain. This record comes from a study of blood T cell repertoires in COVID-19. Overall study: The samples span acute and convalescent COVID-19 from the United States, Italy and Spain.

Only in-frame clones appear in the TCRdb table, and some are missing; sequencing was by immunoSEQ multiplex PCR. The data contain 300,000 to 400,000 clones, over 75% of them seen just once; the ten biggest clones take up over 0.95%. Grouping used clinical history reported by participants in a survey and questionnaire. Either two negative PCRs, clearance, or symptom resolution qualified Cohort 3 donors as recovered. The source is a man younger than 35 who had recovered from COVID-19. The sequencing input was PBMCs or T cells enriched from blood (not recorded which).

The CDR3 nucleotides read TGTGCCAGCAGTTTATCGGGTCTAGCGGGAGCGTATACGCAGTATTTT. This sequence encodes CASSLSGLAGAYTQYF. The V and J genes are TRBV27 and TRBJ2-3, with 10 positions matching TRBD2. The germline V gene has CDR1 MNHEY and CDR2 SMNVEV (reference sequence). The CDR3 runs 16 residues. Unmatched junction bases numbered 7, after V lost 0 bases and J lost 7 bases.